Listed here is a single T cell receptor (beta chain). Antigen unknown. Primers for the PCR totalled 60 Vbeta and 13 Jbeta. Repertoires were generated with immunoSEQ multiplex PCR, while TCRdb's copy carries only in-frame clones and drops some. The sample comprises about 120,000 clones, 65% to 75% of which are singletons, and 3.5% to 4.5% rests with the top ten. The sample is drawn from a study of cytomegalovirus exposure and HLA in healthy donors. Across the study: In an earlier analysis, 95 million to 130 million unique TCR beta sequences were found from some 200 million T cells. Study outcomes and limitations: In vitro checks showed that a few CMV-associated chains really do target CMV antigens. Later on, analysis showed that most CMV-associated TCR beta chains appeared to be HLA-restricted.

The TCR comes from a man in his forties in good health and CMV-seropositive. Sequencing used PBMCs.

The CDR3 sequence: CASSSGVRETQYF. The DNA for the CDR3 is TGTGCCAGCAGCTCGGGGGTGCGGGAGACCCAGTACTTC. The chain links TRBV7-8 to TRBJ2-5, with D possibly matching TRBD2 (6 bases). The CDR3 runs 13 residues. V was shortened by 4 bases and J by 5 bases, with 11 bases between the two germline ends. CDR1 and CDR2 from the germline V gene are SGHVS and FQNEAQ.